This TCR beta chain was found in a study of blood T cells in healthy people across ages (dated by TCRdb to the mid-2010s). Regarding the complete study: In model experiments, template switching captured about one uniquely barcoded TCR beta cDNA molecule for every two T cells. Using deep sequencing normalized with unique cDNA molecular identifiers, the study measured how TCR beta repertoire diversity changes with age. The donors were split into four age groups: young (average around 15 years), middle-aged (roughly 40), aged (over 55) and long-lived (under 85). Donors of different ages were randomly distributed across sequencing lanes to avoid experimental bias. Using the same blood draw, the study looked at two additional independent replicas of 1 million unique cDNA reads for two donors, one aged 18 to 29 and the other aged 80 or older. General study outcomes and caveats: Donor CMV infection status was unknown, potentially confounding age-related changes in expanded clonotypes. As age increased, observed TCR beta diversity per million T cells dropped in a roughly linear way, and a significant reduction was already evident by age roughly 36. There was a strong correlation between observed TCR beta diversity and the percentage of naive T cells measured by flow cytometry. Total diversity estimates from one million sequenced T cells were considered lower bounds and underestimates. Since profiling was done on bulk unsorted PBMCs, naive and antigen-experienced compartments could not be conclusively compared. The long-lived group showed more naive CD4+ T cells, fewer expanded clones and increased TCR diversity than the aged group, suggesting age selection.

CDR1 is given as KGHDR and CDR2 as SFDVKD, both from the germline V gene. Trimming takes 9 bases from V and 1 base from J, and the germline ends sit 8 bases apart. Reading from cysteine to phenylalanine, the CDR3 counts 12 amino acids. Just the 36-base CDR3 DNA is kept, in frame starting at base 1. Systemically healthy Caucasian individuals from Russia, 35 to 50 in total and aged roughly 6 to 100 years, were included as donors. Each donor gave roughly 9 milliliters of peripheral blood, drawn into EDTA-treated Vacutainer tubes. Ficoll-Paque density-gradient centrifugation was used to isolate PBMCs, with at least 6.5 million per sample. Total RNA, at least 6 micrograms per sample, was extracted from PBMCs with Trizol reagent. The percentages of naive CD45RAhigh/CD27high T cells were determined by flow cytometry on a PBMC aliquot from every donor. Library prep was done by 5' RACE. Sequencer: Illumina HiSeq 2500. A second about 6 to 11 cycle PCR used a sample-barcoded 5' primer and a J-beta primer mix. Each TCR beta cDNA molecule received a unique molecular identifier from a template-switch 5' adaptor carrying 12 random nucleotides. Each sample yielded at least 3 million CDR3-containing paired-end reads. First-strand cDNA synthesis was performed from all RNA using the Mint cDNA synthesis kit, with priming by a TRBC-specific oligonucleotide. Following uracil-DNA glycosylase treatment, all cDNA underwent a first 18-cycle PCR with the universal primers M1SS and BC2_uni_R. Per the source publication's procedure: Each sample was normalized by randomly selecting 1 million high-quality reads, each carrying a distinct molecular identifier. Reads sharing molecular identifiers were discarded rather than binned into consensus sequences. MiTCR, run with a Q25 quality threshold and the strictest error-elimination algorithm, handled CDR3 identification, clonotype clustering and error correction. A nonparametric unseen species model with Euler transformation was used to estimate a lower bound on total TCR beta diversity. TCRdb reanalyzed the raw reads on its own, using fastp at Q25 for trimming and MiXCR for clone calling, and kept in-frame beta chains. CDR3 protein duplicates are merged, each entry listing the most common genes and DNA. TCRdb, not the original authors, processed these V and J calls. Present in this sample are approximately 350,000 distinct CDR3 sequences, approximately 47% of which were seen just once. The top ten constitute over 40% of the sample.

Points on this clonotype: Its antigen is still unknown. Per-base qualities were not stored, and no clone one base away is much larger.

The chain uses TRBV24-1 and TRBJ1-1; perhaps TRBD1 is the D gene, with 6 bases matching. Sequenced sample: blood. This sequence was found in a man aged 60-69 years in good health. CDR3 protein: CATPGQNTEAFF. In nucleotides, the sequence is TGTGCCACCCCGGGACAGAACACTGAAGCTTTCTTT.